The 24 T cell receptor beta chains listed next were all sequenced from one sample in a study of blood T cell repertoires in COVID-19. The method was immunoSEQ multiplex PCR; TCRdb's version includes in-frame clones alone and lacks a portion of them. The sample has about 160,000 clones; more than 75% are singletons. Sequencing was done on a sample of PBMCs or T cells enriched from blood (not recorded which). These receptors came from a man aged 40-50 years who had recovered from COVID-19.

The chain couples TRBV19 to TRBJ2-1, with TRBD2 matching over 15 bases. The trim removed 7 bases at V and 6 bases at J, leaving 4 bases unmatched. The CDR3 sequence is 15 residues long. Per the germline V gene, CDR1 is LNHDA and CDR2 is SQIVND (reference sequence). The CDR3 is CASNAGLAGGNEQFF. The CDR3 DNA follows: TGTGCCAGTAATGCGGGACTAGCGGGGGGCAATGAGCAGTTCTTC.

The genes are TRBV12-2 and TRBJ1-1. TRBV12-2 is marked as a pseudogene. The CDR3 is made up of 16 amino acids. In DNA, the CDR3 is TGTGCAAGTCGCTTAGTTTCTACCCGTGGTGGCACTGAAGCTTTCTTT. Its translation is CASRLVSTRGGTEAFF.

The DNA for the CDR3 is TGTGCCAGCAGTGATAGGGGGCTAGCAGATACGCAGTATTTT. Its protein product is CASSDRGLADTQYF. The rearrangement uses TRBV6-1 and TRBJ2-3; 7 nucleotides agree with TRBD1. Germline-derived CDR1 and CDR2 are MNHNS and SASEGT. J lost 4 bases, V lost 3 bases, and 4 bases had no gene match. The CDR3 is 14 residues long.

This chain connects TRBV5-1 to TRBJ2-7; D ambiguous. The V gene's germline CDR1 is SGHRS and CDR2 YFSETQ. The CDR3 covers 13 residues. The ends were cut back, 2 bases at V and 0 bases at J, with 6 bases in the middle. The CDR3, as DNA: TGCGCCAGCAGCTTTCCCAGCTCCTACGAGCAGTACGTC. It specifies CASSFPSSYEQYV.

This chain joins TRBV5-6 and TRBJ2-7; D perhaps matches TRBD1 (6 bases). The CDR3 length is 13 residues. The germline V gene encodes CDR1 SGHDT and CDR2 YYEEEE. The V and J ends lost 1 base and 3 bases respectively, with 8 bases between them. The CDR3 DNA reads TGTGCCAGCAGCTTGAGAGGGGGCTACGAGCAGTACGTC. It is translated as CASSLRGGYEQYV.

This clone was seen once. The V and J genes are TRBV3-1 (or the pseudogene TRBV3-2) and TRBJ1-5; D remains ambiguous. The CDR3 is 13 residues long. Trimming removed 4 bases from V and 1 base from J, with 5 bases in between. The germline CDR1 and CDR2 sequences are LGHDT and YNNKEL (reference sequence). The CDR3 loop reads CASSLQSNQPQHF. The CDR3 bases are TGTGCCAGCAGCCTACAGAGCAATCAGCCCCAGCATTTT.

The CDR3 region is CASSPGGGTEAFF. The DNA of the CDR3 is TGTGCCAGTAGTCCGGGAGGGGGGACTGAAGCTTTCTTT. This chain connects TRBV19 to TRBJ1-1; TRBD1 might be the D (6 bases). Trimming stripped 5 bases from V and 5 bases from J, with 12 bases between. The CDR3 is 13 amino acids. Germline lookup yields CDR1 LNHDA and CDR2 SQIVND (reference sequence).

This chain links TRBV18 with TRBJ2-3, with 10 positions matching TRBD2. V dropped 0 bases and J dropped 5; count of bases not matched to a gene: 5. The length of the CDR3 is 16 residues. Germline assignment: CDR1 KGHSH and CDR2 LQKENI. The CDR3 is CASSPPVGTSVDTQYF. The CDR3 nucleotides are TGTGCCAGCTCACCACCGGTAGGGACTAGCGTAGATACGCAGTATTTT.

In its sample, this clone was seen a few times. The chain employs TRBV5-1 and TRBJ2-5, with TRBD1 matching over 7 bases. The ends lost 4 bases at V and 4 bases at J; junction bases unmatched: 4. The CDR3 totals 13 residues. Germline-derived CDR1 and CDR2 are SGHRS and YFSETQ. CDR3 sequence: CASSLGTAETQYF. DNA of the CDR3: TGCGCCAGCAGCCTGGGGACAGCAGAGACCCAGTACTTC.

This chain links TRBV6-4 with TRBJ1-1; D gene unclear. The CDR3 covers 16 residues. Trimming removed 5 bases from V and 4 bases from J, with 20 bases in between. Germline loops: CDR1 MRHNA, CDR2 SNTAGT. The CDR3 sequence is CASSFRWSPGSTEAFF. CDR3 DNA: TGTGCCAGCAGTTTTAGGTGGTCCCCTGGGAGCACTGAAGCTTTCTTT.

This rearrangement joins TRBV6-6 to TRBJ2-3, with 10 bases lining up with TRBD2. V trimming: 6 bases; J trimming: 1 base; junction bases outside the gene matches: 7. Germline CDR1 is MNHNY and CDR2 is SVGAGI (reference sequence). CDR3 length: 16 residues. The CDR3 DNA sequence: TGTGCCAGCAGCTACCGAGGGACTAGCGGCACAGATACGCAGTATTTT. As protein: CASSYRGTSGTDTQYF.

V gene TRBV5-6 combines with J gene TRBJ2-2; maybe TRBD2 (6 bases). There are 16 residues in the CDR3. V lost 4 bases and J 4 bases, leaving 17 bases between the germline ends. Germline V gives CDR1 SGHDT, CDR2 YYEEEE. This CDR3 is CASSPTGAHFTGELFF. The CDR3 DNA sequence: TGTGCCAGCAGCCCGACGGGAGCCCACTTCACCGGGGAGCTGTTTTTT.

The V call is TRBV18, the J call TRBJ2-5; tentatively, D is TRBD2 (5 bases). The V and J ends lost 3 bases and 3 bases respectively, with 8 bases between them. Germline-derived CDR1 and CDR2 are KGHSH and LQKENI. This CDR3 spans 13 amino acids. In DNA, the CDR3 is TGTGCCAGCTCACCGGCGGGTAAAGAGACCCAGTACTTC. It yields the protein CASSPAGKETQYF.

This chain connects TRBV5-1 to TRBJ2-5, with D perhaps matching TRBD2 (5 bases). Germline values: CDR1 SGHRS, CDR2 YFSETQ. V was shortened by 0 bases and J by 5 bases, with 11 bases between the two germline ends. The CDR3 is 14 residues long. The CDR3 reads CASSLAGDVETQYF. The DNA of the CDR3 is TGCGCCAGCAGCTTGGCCGGGGATGTGGAGACCCAGTACTTC.

The rearrangement joins TRBV2 to TRBJ1-4; D may be TRBD1 (6 bases). Trimming stripped 6 bases from V and 7 bases from J, with 12 bases between. This CDR3 has 13 residues. Germline lookup yields CDR1 SNHLY and CDR2 FYNNEI. The CDR3 reads CASRGDTREKLFF. As DNA, the CDR3 is TGTGCCAGCAGGGGGGACACCCGTGAAAAACTGTTTTTT. The whole variable domain, remainder taken from reference TRBV2 and TRBJ1-4, is EPEVTQTPSHQVTQMGQEVILRCVPISNHLYFYWYRQILGQKVEFLVSFYNNEISEKSEIFDDQFSVERPDGSNFTLKIRSTKLEDSAMYFCASRGDTREKLFFGSGTQLSVL.

V usage is TRBV25-1 and J usage is TRBJ2-1; 8 bases line up with TRBD1. Germline V gene lookup returns CDR1 MGHDK and CDR2 SYGVNS. V lost 1 base and J lost 8; bases outside the gene matches: 7. CDR3 length: 15 residues. The CDR3 DNA reads as TGTGCCAGCAGTGAATCTGAAGGACAGGGCTATGAGCAGTTCTTC. As protein: CASSESEGQGYEQFF.

The chain couples TRBV3-1 (or the pseudogene TRBV3-2) to TRBJ1-1; 9 bases fit TRBD1. CDR3 length: 17 residues. J lost 3 bases, V lost 0 bases, and 8 bases had no gene match. The germline gives CDR1 LGHDT, CDR2 YNNKEL (reference sequence). The CDR3 DNA follows: TGTGCCAGCAGCCAAGATTACGGGGGACAGGGATACACTGAAGCTTTCTTT. Amino acids: CASSQDYGGQGYTEAFF.

This rearrangement joins TRBV11-3 to TRBJ1-2; the D gene is possibly TRBD1 (5 bases). The V gene lost 4 bases and the J gene lost 4 bases, with 13 bases spanning the gap. From germline, CDR1 is SGHNT and CDR2 YENEEA. This CDR3 region has 14 residues. The CDR3 region is CASSSGREGYGYTF. CDR3 nucleotide sequence: TGTGCCAGCAGCTCGGGCAGGGAAGGCTATGGCTACACCTTC.

As DNA, the CDR3 is TGCGCCAGCAGCCCAGGACAGAACAATCAGCCCCAGCATTTT. Translating gives CASSPGQNNQPQHF. The chain joins TRBV5-1 to TRBJ1-5; D perhaps matches TRBD1 (6 bases). Trimming left V 4 bases short and J 3 bases short, with 11 bases between. The CDR3 has 14 amino acids. Germline assignment: CDR1 SGHRS and CDR2 YFSETQ.

This chain links TRBV30 with TRBJ2-5; maybe TRBD1 (7 bases). CDR3 size: 15 residues. V was pared by 6 bases and J by 4 bases, with 21 bases between. The V gene's germline CDR1 is GTSNPN and CDR2 SVGIG (reference sequence). As DNA, the CDR3 is TGTGCCTGCCGTAGAGGATACAGGGGAGGAGAGACCCAGTACTTC. Translation: CACRRGYRGGETQYF.

The CDR3 coding sequence is TGTGCCAGTAGTTTCGGATCAGGGCTTGGGGCCAACGTCCTGACTTTC. This codes for CASSFGSGLGANVLTF. This rearrangement joins TRBV19 to TRBJ2-6; weak D call: TRBD1 (5 bases). CDR1 is LNHDA, CDR2 SQIVND, per germline (reference sequence). The CDR3 consists of 16 residues. V lost 5 bases and J 3 bases, leaving 14 bases between the germline ends. The full variable domain, rest sourced from reference TRBV19 and TRBJ2-6, is DGGITQSPKYLFRKEGQNVTLSCEQNLNHDAMYWYRQDPGQGLRLIYYSQIVNDFQKGDIAEGYSVSREKKESFPLTVTSAQKNPTAFYLCASSFGSGLGANVLTFGAGSRLTVL.

This clone was found a few times. The chain uses TRBV7-2 and TRBJ1-2; maybe TRBD1 (6 bases). V lost 3 bases, J lost 4 bases, and 12 bases lay in between. The CDR3 spans 14 residues. CDR1 SGHTA and CDR2 FQGNSA come from the germline V gene. CDR3 region: CASSLGQGSYGYTF. DNA of the CDR3: TGTGCCAGCAGCTTGGGTCAGGGGAGCTATGGCTACACCTTC. Full variable domain (missing parts from reference TRBV7-2 and TRBJ1-2): GAGVSQSPSNKVTEKGKDVELRCDPISGHTALYWYRQSLGQGLEFLIYFQGNSAPDKSGLPSDRFSAERTGGSVSTLTIQRTQQEDSAVYLCASSLGQGSYGYTFGSGTRLTVV.

The chain links TRBV30 to TRBJ2-5; 11 positions agree with TRBD1. CDR1 and CDR2 (germline): GTSNPN, SVGIG (reference sequence). J was trimmed by 4 bases and V by 4 bases; bases with no gene match: 8. The CDR3 covers 15 residues. In nucleotides, the CDR3 is TGTGCCTGGATCCCGGGACAGGGGGACGGAGAGACCCAGTACTTC. Protein product: CAWIPGQGDGETQYF.

The chain recombines TRBV3-1 (or the pseudogene TRBV3-2) with TRBJ1-2; D is unclear. Germline CDR1 LGHDT, CDR2 YNNKEL (reference sequence). The V end was cut by 8 bases, the J end by 3 bases, with 7 bases between. The CDR3 is made up of 11 amino acids. CDR3: CASASHYGYTF. CDR3 sequence (DNA): TGTGCCAGCGCGTCCCACTATGGCTACACCTTC.